This T cell receptor beta chain was profiled in a study of blood T cell repertoires in COVID-19. Study-wide context: The United States, Italy and Spain were the sources of the acute and convalescent COVID-19 samples. Sample material is recorded as cDNA or gDNA derived from T cells, B-cell-depleted T cells, or PBMCs.

Data came from immunoSEQ multiplex PCR; TCRdb stores just in-frame clones and leaves some out. The sample lists about 54,000 clones, around 84% seen once, with over 25% in the top ten. CDR1 is MNHEY and CDR2 is SVGEGT in the germline V gene. This CDR3 has 13 residues. With V trimmed by 8 bases and J by 1 base, 3 bases remained unmatched. The sequenced sample consisted of peripheral blood. The chain links TRBV6-2 or TRBV6-3 to TRBJ2-3, with TRBD2 matching over 7 bases. The TCR was taken from a human donor in a cohort sampled during active COVID-19. CDR3 in DNA: TGTGCCAGCGGCCTAGCGGGCACAGATACGCAGTATTTT. This sequence encodes CASGLAGTDTQYF.